This T cell receptor (beta chain) was recovered during a study of blood T cell repertoires in COVID-19. The wider study: Both acute and convalescent COVID-19 samples were obtained from the United States, Italy and Spain. T cells, B-cell-depleted T cells, or PBMCs provided the cDNA or gDNA that served as material.

The germline V gene encodes CDR1 DFQATT and CDR2 SNEGSKA (reference sequence). The ends were cut back, 3 bases at V and 6 bases at J, with 17 bases in the middle. The CDR3 runs 15 residues. This table comes from immunoSEQ multiplex PCR, and its TCRdb copy is limited to in-frame clones, with some not included. The table includes a few hundred thousand clones, roughly 86% detected once. Donors were grouped by their self-reported clinical history. Donors in Cohort 3 who had recovered were those with two negative PCRs, healthcare professional clearance, or resolution of their symptoms. Sequencing was done on a sample of PBMCs or T cells enriched from blood (not recorded which). The clonotype comes from a woman aged 55-69 years who had recovered from COVID-19. V and J are TRBV20-1 and TRBJ1-4; a possible D gene is TRBD1 (6 bases). Here the CDR3 reads CSASPRDIGYEKLFF. The CDR3 DNA sequence: TGCAGTGCTAGTCCCCGGGACATAGGTTATGAAAAACTGTTTTTT.